The clone carrying this T cell receptor beta chain turned up a few times. The antigen remains unidentified. This sample is drawn from a study of T-cell reconstitution after alpha-beta-depleted transplantation in children. Study-wide findings and caveats: About two months after transplant, alpha-beta T cells reportedly came from several hundred expanded graft clones. By one year post-transplant, T-cell counts and diversity largely arose from T cells that were newly produced.

Unique molecular identifiers were used to barcode this TCRbeta library. From the PCR reads, TCRdb called clonotypes with MiXCR, one entry per CDR3 protein. The sample contains some 310,000 distinct CDR3 sequences, around 20% of which appear only once. Between the trimmed V and J ends, which lost 5 bases and 5 bases, there was a span of 21 bases. Germline assignment: CDR1 SGHRS and CDR2 YFSETQ. The CDR3 is 16 residues long. The TCR comes from a male patient between 10 and 17 years old who had a stem cell transplant for acute lymphoblastic leukemia, so the T cells may come from the graft donor. V gene TRBV5-1 combines with J gene TRBJ2-3; no clear D. The sample consisted of PBMCs, mostly from graft donor cells, taken 180 days after TCRalphabeta/CD19-depleted stem cell transplant. CDR3 DNA sequence: TGCGCCAGCAGTCCCCCTGGTACTCCTTCGGGAGATACGCAGTATTTT. Protein sequence: CASSPPGTPSGDTQYF.